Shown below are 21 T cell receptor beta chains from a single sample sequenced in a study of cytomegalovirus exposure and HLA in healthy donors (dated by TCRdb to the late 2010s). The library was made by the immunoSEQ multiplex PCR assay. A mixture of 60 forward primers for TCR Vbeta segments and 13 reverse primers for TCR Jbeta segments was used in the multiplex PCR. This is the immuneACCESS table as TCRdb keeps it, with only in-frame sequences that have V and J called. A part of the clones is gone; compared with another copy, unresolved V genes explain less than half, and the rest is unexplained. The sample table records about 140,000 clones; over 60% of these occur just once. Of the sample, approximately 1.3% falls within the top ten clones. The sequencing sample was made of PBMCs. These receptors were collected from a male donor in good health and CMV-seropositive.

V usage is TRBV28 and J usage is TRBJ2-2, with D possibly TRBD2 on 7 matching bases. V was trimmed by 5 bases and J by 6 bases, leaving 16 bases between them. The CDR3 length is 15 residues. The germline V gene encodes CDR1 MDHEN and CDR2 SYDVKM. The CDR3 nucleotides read TGTGCCAGCAGTACGCCCGGGGGGCATGCCGGGGAGCTGTTTTTT. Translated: CASSTPGGHAGELFF.

CDR3 nucleotide sequence: TGTGCCAGCAGTTTTCCCAGGCTTAACTATGGCTACACCTTC. This encodes CASSFPRLNYGYTF. This chain connects TRBV28 to TRBJ1-2; D remains ambiguous. Germline V lookup: CDR1 MDHEN, CDR2 SYDVKM. The CDR3 totals 14 residues. The V end was cut by 3 bases, the J end by 1 base, with 9 bases between.

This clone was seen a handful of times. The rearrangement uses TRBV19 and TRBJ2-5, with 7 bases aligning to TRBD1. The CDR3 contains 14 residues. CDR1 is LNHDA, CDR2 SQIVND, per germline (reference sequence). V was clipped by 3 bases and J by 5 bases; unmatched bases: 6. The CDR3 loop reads CASSILPRGETQYF. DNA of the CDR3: TGTGCCAGTAGTATTCTACCCAGGGGGGAGACCCAGTACTTC. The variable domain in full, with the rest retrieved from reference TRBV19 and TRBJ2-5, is DGGITQSPKYLFRKEGQNVTLSCEQNLNHDAMYWYRQDPGQGLRLIYYSQIVNDFQKGDIAEGYSVSREKKESFPLTVTSAQKNPTAFYLCASSILPRGETQYFGPGTRLLVL.

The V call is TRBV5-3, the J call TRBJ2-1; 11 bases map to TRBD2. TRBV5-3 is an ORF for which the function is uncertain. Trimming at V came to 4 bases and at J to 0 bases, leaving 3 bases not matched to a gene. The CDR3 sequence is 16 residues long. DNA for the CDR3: TGTGCCAGAAGCGTGGGACTAGCGGTCTCCTACAATGAGCAGTTCTTC. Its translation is CARSVGLAVSYNEQFF.

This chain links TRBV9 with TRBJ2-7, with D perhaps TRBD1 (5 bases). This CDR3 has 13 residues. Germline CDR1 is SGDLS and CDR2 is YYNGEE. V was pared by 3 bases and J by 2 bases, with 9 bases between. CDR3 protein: CASSGDSTYEQYF. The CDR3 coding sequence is TGTGCCAGCAGCGGTGACAGTACCTACGAGCAGTACTTC.

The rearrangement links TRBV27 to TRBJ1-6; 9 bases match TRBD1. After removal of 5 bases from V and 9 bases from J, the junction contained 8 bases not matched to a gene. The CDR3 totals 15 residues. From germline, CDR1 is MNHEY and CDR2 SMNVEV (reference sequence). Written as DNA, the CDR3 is TGTGCCAGCAGTCCCACAGGGGGCGCGGGTTCACCCCTCCACTTT. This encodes CASSPTGGAGSPLHF.

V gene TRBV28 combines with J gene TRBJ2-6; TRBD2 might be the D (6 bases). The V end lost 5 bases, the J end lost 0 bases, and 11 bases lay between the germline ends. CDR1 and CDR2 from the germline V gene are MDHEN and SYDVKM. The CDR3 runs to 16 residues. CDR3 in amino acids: CASSPPGDSGANVLTF. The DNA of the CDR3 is TGTGCCAGCAGTCCTCCGGGGGACTCTGGGGCCAACGTCCTGACTTTC.

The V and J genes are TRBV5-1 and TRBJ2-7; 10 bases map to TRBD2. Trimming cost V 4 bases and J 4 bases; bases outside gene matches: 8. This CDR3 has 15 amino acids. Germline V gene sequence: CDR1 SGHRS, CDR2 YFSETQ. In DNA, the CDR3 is TGCGCCAGCAGCCTGTCTAGCGGGAGTTCTTACGAGCAGTACTTC. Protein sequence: CASSLSSGSSYEQYF. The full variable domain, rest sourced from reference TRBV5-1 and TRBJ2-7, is KAGVTQTPRYLIKTRGQQVTLSCSPISGHRSVSWYQQTPGQGLQFLFEYFSETQRNKGNFPGRFSGRQFSNSRSEMNVSTLELGDSALYLCASSLSSGSSYEQYFGPGTRLTVT.

Here the CDR3 DNA reads TGTGCCAGTAGTATATCGATAGCCTACGAGCAGTACTTC. This gives the protein CASSISIAYEQYF. The gene calls are TRBV19 and TRBJ2-7; D gene unclear. The V end was cut by 2 bases, the J end by 2 bases, with 7 bases between. This CDR3 comprises 13 residues. Germline V gene data show CDR1 as LNHDA and CDR2 as SQIVND (reference sequence).

The CDR3 loop is CATSRDTLGGFKETQYF. CDR3 in DNA: TGTGCCACCAGCAGAGATACTCTAGGAGGGTTTAAAGAGACCCAGTACTTC. The J gene is TRBJ2-5, the V gene TRBV15, with D tentatively TRBD2 (6 bases). Deletions cut 0 bases from V and 3 bases from J, with 17 bases between. Germline V gives CDR1 LNHNV, CDR2 YYDKDF (reference sequence). The CDR3 runs 17 residues. Full variable domain (rest looked up from reference TRBV15 and TRBJ2-5): DAMVIQNPRYQVTQFGKPVTLSCSQTLNHNVMYWYQQKSSQAPKLLFHYYDKDFNNEADTPDNFQSRRPNTSFCFLDIRSPGLGDTAMYLCATSRDTLGGFKETQYFGPGTRLLVL.

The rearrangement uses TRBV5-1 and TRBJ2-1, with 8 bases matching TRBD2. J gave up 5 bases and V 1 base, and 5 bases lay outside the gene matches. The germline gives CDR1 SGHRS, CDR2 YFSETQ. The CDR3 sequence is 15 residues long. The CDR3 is CASSLSAGGNNEQFF. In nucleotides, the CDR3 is TGCGCCAGCAGCTTGTCTGCGGGGGGTAACAATGAGCAGTTCTTC.

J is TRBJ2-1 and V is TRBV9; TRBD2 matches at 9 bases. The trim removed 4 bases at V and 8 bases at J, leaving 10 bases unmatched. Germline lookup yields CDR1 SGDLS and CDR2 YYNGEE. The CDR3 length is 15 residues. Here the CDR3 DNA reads TGTGCCAGCAGCCCACCGGGACTAGCTTTGGATGAGCAGTTCTTC. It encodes CASSPPGLALDEQFF.

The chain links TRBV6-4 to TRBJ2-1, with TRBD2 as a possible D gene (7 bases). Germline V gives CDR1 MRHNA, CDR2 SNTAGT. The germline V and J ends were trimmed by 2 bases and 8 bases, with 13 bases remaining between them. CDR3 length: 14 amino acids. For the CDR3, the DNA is TGTGCCAGCAGTGACAGGGGGGGCTCCGATGAGCAGTTCTTC. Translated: CASSDRGGSDEQFF.

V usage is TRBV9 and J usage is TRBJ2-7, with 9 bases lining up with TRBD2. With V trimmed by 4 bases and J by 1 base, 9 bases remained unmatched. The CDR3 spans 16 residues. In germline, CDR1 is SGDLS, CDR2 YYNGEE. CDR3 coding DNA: TGTGCCAGCAGCCCCCGGGTAGCGGGGGCTTCCTACGAGCAGTACTTC. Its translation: CASSPRVAGASYEQYF.

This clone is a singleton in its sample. The CDR3 sequence: CASTFGGSEAFF. The DNA for the CDR3 is TGTGCCAGCACCTTCGGGGGTTCTGAAGCTTTCTTT. The chain is built from TRBV6-6 and TRBJ1-1; D is possibly TRBD1 (5 bases). The CDR3 has 12 residues. Trimming stripped 7 bases from V and 6 bases from J, with 12 bases between. CDR1 is MNHNY, CDR2 SVGAGI, per germline (reference sequence).

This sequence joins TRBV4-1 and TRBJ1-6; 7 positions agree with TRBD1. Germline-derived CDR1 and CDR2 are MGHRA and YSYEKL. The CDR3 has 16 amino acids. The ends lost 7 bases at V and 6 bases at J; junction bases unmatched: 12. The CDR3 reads CASTHITGEANSPLHF. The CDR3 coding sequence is TGCGCCAGCACCCACATAACAGGGGAAGCTAATTCACCCCTCCACTTT.

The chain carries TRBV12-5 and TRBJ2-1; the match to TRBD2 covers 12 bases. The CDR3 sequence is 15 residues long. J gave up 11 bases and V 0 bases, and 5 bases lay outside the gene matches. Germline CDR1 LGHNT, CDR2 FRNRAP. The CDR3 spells CASGLVLAGGGKQFF. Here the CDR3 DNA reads TGTGCTAGTGGTTTGGTACTAGCGGGGGGAGGCAAGCAGTTCTTC.

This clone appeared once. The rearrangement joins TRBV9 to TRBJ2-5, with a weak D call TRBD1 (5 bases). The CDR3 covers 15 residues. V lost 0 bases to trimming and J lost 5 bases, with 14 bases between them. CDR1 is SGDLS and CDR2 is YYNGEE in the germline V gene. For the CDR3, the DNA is TGTGCCAGCAGCGTAGGGGCAGGGATTAGGGAGACCCAGTACTTC. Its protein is CASSVGAGIRETQYF.

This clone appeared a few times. The DNA of the CDR3 is TGTGCCAGCAGCTTACGGGGATTAGGCTCACCCCTCCACTTT. This codes for CASSLRGLGSPLHF. This chain joins TRBV13 and TRBJ1-6, with no clear D. The ends were cut back, 2 bases at V and 10 bases at J, with 12 bases in the middle. The V gene's germline CDR1 is PRHDT and CDR2 FYEKMQ (reference sequence). The CDR3 spans 14 residues.

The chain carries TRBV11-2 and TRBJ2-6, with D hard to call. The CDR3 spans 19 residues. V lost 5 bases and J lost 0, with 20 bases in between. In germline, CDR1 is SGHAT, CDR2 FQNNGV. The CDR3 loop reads CASSPRLINRASGANVLTF. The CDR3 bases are TGTGCCAGCAGCCCCCGGTTGATAAACCGTGCCTCTGGGGCCAACGTCCTGACTTTC.

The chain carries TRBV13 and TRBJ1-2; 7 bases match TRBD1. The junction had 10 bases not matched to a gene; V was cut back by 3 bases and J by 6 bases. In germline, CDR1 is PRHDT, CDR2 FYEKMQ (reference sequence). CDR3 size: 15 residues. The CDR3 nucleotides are TGTGCCAGCAGCTTCTCAACAGGGGCAAGCGATGGCTACACCTTC. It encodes CASSFSTGASDGYTF.